Shown below are 26 T cell receptor beta chains from a single sample sequenced in a study of cytomegalovirus exposure and HLA in healthy donors. TCRdb's table, derived via immunoSEQ multiplex PCR, lists solely in-frame clones and lacks some. Among 95,000 to 150,000 clones listed, around 94% were seen once. What was sequenced was PBMCs. Every receptor here comes from a woman aged 18 to 35 in good health and CMV-seronegative.

This chain joins TRBV5-1 and TRBJ1-1; D not resolved. V lost 4 bases, J lost 4 bases, and 17 bases lay in between. CDR3 length: 15 residues. Germline CDR1 and CDR2: SGHRS and YFSETQ. The CDR3 bases are TGCGCCAGCAGCCCATCAACGGGAGGTAGCACTGAAGCTTTCTTT. Protein sequence: CASSPSTGGSTEAFF.

The CDR3 nucleotides read TGTGCCAGCGAACCCAGGGGGCTGTCTGGAAACACCATATATTTT. This translates into CASEPRGLSGNTIYF. The chain combines TRBV2 with TRBJ1-3, with TRBD1 matching 8 bases. Trimming at V came to 8 bases and at J to 1 base, leaving 7 bases not matched to a gene. This CDR3 has 15 amino acids. Germline V gene lookup returns CDR1 SNHLY and CDR2 FYNNEI.

The V and J genes are TRBV6-5 and TRBJ2-1; 8 nucleotides line up with TRBD2. Germline V gene lookup returns CDR1 MNHEY and CDR2 SVGAGI. V was clipped by 8 bases and J by 6 bases; unmatched bases: 12. There are 15 residues in the CDR3. The CDR3 protein is CASAKGAGVSNEQFF. The CDR3 coding sequence is TGTGCCAGCGCGAAGGGAGCGGGAGTAAGCAATGAGCAGTTCTTC.

This clone has a handful of counts. The J gene is TRBJ2-7, the V gene TRBV7-8, with D unclear. Trimming removed 0 bases at V and 4 bases at J, with 4 bases between. Germline V CDR1 and CDR2: SGHVS, FQNEAQ. This CDR3 has 12 amino acids. The CDR3 protein is CASSLARYEQYF. The CDR3 region has the DNA TGTGCCAGCAGCTTAGCGCGGTACGAGCAGTACTTC.

This chain connects TRBV7-9 to TRBJ1-1; D unresolved. Per the germline V gene, CDR1 is SEHNR and CDR2 is FQNEAQ (reference sequence). Trimming pared 2 bases from V and 2 bases from J, leaving 12 bases between. The CDR3 extends over 15 amino acids. The CDR3 nucleotides are TGTGCCAGCAGCTTAAGCACAACTACCAACACTGAAGCTTTCTTT. Protein sequence: CASSLSTTTNTEAFF.

The genes are TRBV5-4 and TRBJ2-2; D is possibly TRBD2 (5 bases). CDR3 length: 14 amino acids. Germline CDR1 reads SGHNT; CDR2 reads YYREEE (reference sequence). Trimming took off 0 bases at V and 6 bases at J, with 9 bases between the two ends. The CDR3 bases are TGTGCCAGCAGCTTGGTCACCGGGGCCGGGGAGCTGTTTTTT. This sequence encodes CASSLVTGAGELFF.

The chain carries TRBV28 and TRBJ2-7, with D unresolved. The CDR3 length is 13 residues. Per germline, CDR1 MDHEN and CDR2 SYDVKM. V was trimmed by 4 bases and J by 2 bases, leaving 9 bases between them. In nucleotides, the CDR3 is TGTGCCAGCAGTTCACAACAAGCCTACGAGCAGTACTTC. It is translated as CASSSQQAYEQYF.

The V gene is TRBV4-2, the J gene TRBJ2-7; TRBD1 aligns across 7 bases. This CDR3 is 13 amino acids long. The germline CDR1 and CDR2 sequences are LGHNA and YNFKEQ. Trimming took 5 bases from V and 5 from J; bases not matched to a gene: 6. The CDR3 DNA follows: TGTGCCAGCAGCGAGGGGGCGCGCAACGAGCAGTACTTC. Translated: CASSEGARNEQYF.

The V gene is TRBV6-6, the J gene TRBJ1-6; TRBD1 might be the D (5 bases). The germline CDR1 and CDR2 sequences are MNHNY and SVGAGI (reference sequence). V lost 4 bases and J 4 bases, leaving 8 bases between the germline ends. The CDR3 is 14 residues long. The DNA of the CDR3 is TGTGCCAGCAGTTCTCAGGGATATAATTCACCCCTCCACTTT. Translating it yields CASSSQGYNSPLHF.

The chain combines TRBV28 with TRBJ1-1; weak D call: TRBD1 (6 bases). CDR1 and CDR2 from the germline V gene are MDHEN and SYDVKM. Trimming cost V 5 bases and J 2 bases, with 12 bases left between them. CDR3 length: 14 residues. The CDR3 is CASSMYRENTEAFF. CDR3 DNA: TGTGCCAGCAGTATGTACAGGGAAAACACTGAAGCTTTCTTT.

The CDR3 reads CASMGHGDEQYF. The CDR3 DNA reads TGTGCCAGCATGGGCCACGGCGACGAGCAGTACTTC. The gene calls are TRBV2 and TRBJ2-7; D is ambiguous. Per germline, CDR1 SNHLY and CDR2 FYNNEI. The CDR3 is made up of 12 amino acids. V was cut by 7 bases and J by 5 bases, with 12 bases left in between.

The chain recombines TRBV28 with TRBJ1-3; D is perhaps TRBD1 (6 bases). Germline values: CDR1 MDHEN, CDR2 SYDVKM. This CDR3 comprises 15 residues. Deletions cut 5 bases from V and 2 bases from J, with 13 bases between. The CDR3 loop reads CASSPVGGPGNTIYF. The DNA of the CDR3 is TGTGCCAGCAGTCCTGTTGGGGGCCCTGGAAACACCATATATTTT.

V and J are TRBV5-1 and TRBJ2-3; unclear D gene. The CDR3 length is 12 residues. The germline CDR1 and CDR2 sequences are SGHRS and YFSETQ. V was pared by 4 bases and J by 6 bases, with 9 bases between. CDR3 sequence reads: CASSVNGDTQYF. Here the CDR3 DNA reads TGCGCCAGCAGCGTAAACGGGGATACGCAGTATTTT. The entire variable domain, with the rest obtained from reference TRBV5-1 and TRBJ2-3, is as follows: KAGVTQTPRYLIKTRGQQVTLSCSPISGHRSVSWYQQTPGQGLQFLFEYFSETQRNKGNFPGRFSGRQFSNSRSEMNVSTLELGDSALYLCASSVNGDTQYFGPGTRLTVL.

This clone has just one count. In DNA, the CDR3 is TGTGCCAGCAGCTTAGTGTGGAGCACCTCCTACGAGCAGTACTTC. Amino acid sequence: CASSLVWSTSYEQYF. V gene TRBV7-2 combines with J gene TRBJ2-7; D is unclear. Germline lookup yields CDR1 SGHTA and CDR2 FQGNSA. CDR3 length: 15 residues. Trimming took off 1 base at V and 0 bases at J, with 10 bases between the two ends. Together with reference TRBV7-2 and TRBJ2-7, the CDR3 gives the full variable domain: GAGVSQSPSNKVTEKGKDVELRCDPISGHTALYWYRQSLGQGLEFLIYFQGNSAPDKSGLPSDRFSAERTGGSVSTLTIQRTQQEDSAVYLCASSLVWSTSYEQYFGPGTRLTVT.

The V call is TRBV7-3, the J call TRBJ2-7; D may be TRBD2 (5 bases). V dropped 5 bases and J dropped 2 bases, with 16 bases sitting between them. Germline lookup yields CDR1 SGHTA and CDR2 FQGTGA. The CDR3 is 15 residues long. The CDR3 DNA reads as TGTGCCAGCAGCCAATCCAGCGGACCCCCCTACGAGCAGTACTTC. Its translation is CASSQSSGPPYEQYF.

The chain couples TRBV2 to TRBJ2-5; 7 bases are a match to TRBD2. The CDR3 consists of 14 residues. In germline, CDR1 is SNHLY, CDR2 FYNNEI. V dropped 7 bases and J dropped 4; count of bases not matched to a gene: 9. For the CDR3, the DNA is TGTGCCAGCATTCGGGGGGTTACAGGAGAGACCCAGTACTTC. It codes for CASIRGVTGETQYF.

The chain joins TRBV19 to TRBJ1-2, with 11 bases matching TRBD1. Trimming removed 6 bases from V and 2 bases from J; junction bases left unmatched: 14. Germline V gene sequence: CDR1 LNHDA, CDR2 SQIVND (reference sequence). The CDR3 is made up of 18 amino acids. In DNA, the CDR3 is TGTGCCAGTAGGAGGGATGGACAGGGGGCGTCCCACAACTATGGCTACACCTTC. Its translation: CASRRDGQGASHNYGYTF. The variable domain in full, completed from reference TRBV19 and TRBJ1-2, reads DGGITQSPKYLFRKEGQNVTLSCEQNLNHDAMYWYRQDPGQGLRLIYYSQIVNDFQKGDIAEGYSVSREKKESFPLTVTSAQKNPTAFYLCASRRDGQGASHNYGYTFGSGTRLTVV.

This sequence joins TRBV28 and TRBJ2-7; 7 bases are shared with TRBD1. Germline-derived CDR1 and CDR2 are MDHEN and SYDVKM. V lost 5 bases, J lost 6 bases, and 7 bases stayed unmatched. The CDR3 spans 13 residues. This CDR3 is CASSLQGTFEQYF. The CDR3 DNA is TGTGCCAGCAGTCTACAGGGGACGTTCGAGCAGTACTTC.

This chain uses TRBV7-9 with TRBJ1-4; tentatively, D is TRBD1 (5 bases). The CDR3 is 13 amino acids. CDR1 and CDR2 (germline): SEHNR, FQNEAQ (reference sequence). The V gene lost 5 bases and the J gene lost 3 bases, with 7 bases spanning the gap. The CDR3 sequence: CASSRQSNEKLFF. CDR3 DNA: TGTGCCAGCAGCCGACAGTCTAATGAAAAACTGTTTTTT.

This rearrangement joins TRBV5-1 to TRBJ2-7, with 14 bases identical to TRBD2. This CDR3 contains 16 residues. J gave up 1 base and V 0 bases, and 0 bases lay outside the gene matches. CDR1 is SGHRS and CDR2 is YFSETQ in the germline V gene. CDR3 coding DNA: TGCGCCAGCAGCTTGGGGACTAGCGGGAGGTCCTACGAGCAGTACTTC. Residues: CASSLGTSGRSYEQYF. Based on the CDR3 plus reference TRBV5-1 and TRBJ2-7, the full variable domain is KAGVTQTPRYLIKTRGQQVTLSCSPISGHRSVSWYQQTPGQGLQFLFEYFSETQRNKGNFPGRFSGRQFSNSRSEMNVSTLELGDSALYLCASSLGTSGRSYEQYFGPGTRLTVT.

The rearrangement uses TRBV28 and TRBJ2-4, with 9 bases fitting TRBD1. V trimming: 5 bases; J trimming: 0 bases; junction bases outside the gene matches: 2. Looked up from germline, CDR1 is MDHEN and CDR2 is SYDVKM. CDR3 length: 15 amino acids. The DNA of the CDR3 is TGTGCCAGCAGTCGGACAGGGGTAGCCAAAAACATTCAGTACTTC. Its protein is CASSRTGVAKNIQYF.

The chain combines TRBV5-4 with TRBJ2-3; D might be TRBD1 (7 bases). The CDR3 is 15 amino acids. Trimming pared 2 bases from V and 4 bases from J, leaving 14 bases between. CDR1 is SGHNT and CDR2 is YYREEE in the germline V gene (reference sequence). CDR3 DNA: TGTGCCAGCAGCTTTTTAGACAGGGAGGCAGATACGCAGTATTTT. The encoded protein is CASSFLDREADTQYF.

The gene calls are TRBV27 and TRBJ2-1; 8 bases match TRBD1. The CDR3 has 15 amino acids. J was trimmed by 2 bases and V by 4 bases; bases with no gene match: 4. Per the germline V gene, CDR1 is MNHEY and CDR2 is SMNVEV (reference sequence). The CDR3 DNA sequence: TGTGCCAGCAGTTCGACAGGGGTCCCCTACAATGAGCAGTTCTTC. Translating gives CASSSTGVPYNEQFF.

The V gene is TRBV6-5, the J gene TRBJ2-1; 8 bases agree with TRBD1. V lost 4 bases and J lost 4; bases outside the gene matches: 6. Germline V gene sequence: CDR1 MNHEY, CDR2 SVGAGI. The CDR3 is made up of 15 amino acids. CDR3 sequence: CASSWSDRGYNEQFF. CDR3 DNA sequence: TGTGCCAGCAGTTGGTCAGACAGGGGATACAATGAGCAGTTCTTC.

In its sample, this clone was seen once. The chain uses TRBV4-1 and TRBJ2-7, with TRBD2 identical over 15 bases. V shed 0 bases, J shed 2 bases, and the junction held 17 bases outside the gene matches. Germline CDR1 is MGHRA and CDR2 is YSYEKL. The CDR3 is 22 residues long. In DNA form, the CDR3 reads TGCGCCAGCAGCCAAGATACATCGGTTCACCGGACTAGCGGGAGGGAGACCTACGAGCAGTACTTC. The encoded protein is CASSQDTSVHRTSGRETYEQYF.

V usage is TRBV6-1 and J usage is TRBJ2-7, with 7 bases fitting TRBD1. Losses at the gene ends were 6 bases for V and 7 bases for J; bases not matched to a gene: 15. Germline V lookup: CDR1 MNHNS, CDR2 SASEGT. The CDR3 is made up of 15 amino acids. Written as DNA, the CDR3 is TGTGCCAGCAGGCGCGGACAGGACCCTTTCGGGGAGCAGTACTTC. It is translated as CASRRGQDPFGEQYF.